Shown below are 20 T cell receptor beta chains from a single sample sequenced in a study of spatial heterogeneity in lung cancer. Broader study findings: The number of expanded tumor alpha and beta chains correlated with mutation number.

TCRdb called the 5' RACE reads again in MiXCR, with one record for every CDR3 protein. The top ten hold more than 25% of the sample, which has about 10,000 distinct CDR3 sequences, approximately 58% seen once. Their antigens are not known. Time point: sample taken at primary tumor resection. The input for sequencing was lung tumor tissue, taken at surgery. The receptors stem from a female donor with early-stage non-small cell lung cancer.

On this clonotype: As an off-target read in a library built for alpha chains, this beta chain has a frequency of little significance. The CDR3: CASSLTRLRGKEGGEQYF. The CDR3 nucleotides read TGTGCCAGCAGCTTGACCCGATTGCGAGGCAAAGAGGGTGGCGAGCAGTACTTC. The chain joins TRBV5-4 to TRBJ2-7; D possibly corresponds to TRBD2 (5 bases). Germline CDR1 is SGHNT and CDR2 is YYREEE (reference sequence). The CDR3 consists of 18 residues. Trimming removed 1 base at V and 6 bases at J, with 26 bases between.

For this clonotype: This beta chain represents an off-target read in a library built for alpha chains; its size is of limited meaning. The chain has TRBV9 and TRBJ1-5; D uncertain. V gave up 0 bases and J gave up 4 bases, with 14 bases separating them. Germline-derived CDR1 and CDR2 are SGDLS and YYNGEE. The CDR3 spans 16 residues. CDR3 sequence reads: CASSVAVFSGNQPQHF. CDR3 DNA: TGTGCCAGCAGCGTAGCTGTTTTCAGCGGTAATCAGCCCCAGCATTTT. Complete variable domain (other parts from reference TRBV9 and TRBJ1-5): DSGVTQTPKHLITATGQRVTLRCSPRSGDLSVYWYQQSLDQGLQFLIQYYNGEERAKGNILERFSAQQFPDLHSELNLSSLELGDSALYFCASSVAVFSGNQPQHFGDGTRLSIL.

As for this clonotype: This beta chain is a stray sequence in a library constructed for alpha chains; its clone size is not meaningful. V is TRBV11-1 and J is TRBJ1-3, with D maybe TRBD1 (5 bases). Germline CDR1 is SGHAT and CDR2 is FQDESV (reference sequence). V shed 4 bases and J shed 0 bases, with 7 bases lying between them. CDR3 length: 14 amino acids. CDR3 nucleotide sequence: TGTGCCAGCAGCTACAGGAACTCTGGAAACACCATATATTTT. It yields the protein CASSYRNSGNTIYF.

This clonotype was picked up one time. This beta chain was picked up by a library intended for alpha chains and is off target, so its count carries little meaning. The rearrangement uses TRBV6-1 and TRBJ2-1; weak D call: TRBD1 (6 bases). Germline V gene data show CDR1 as MNHNS and CDR2 as SASEGT. CDR3 length equals 17 residues. Trimming pared 2 bases from V and 3 bases from J, leaving 17 bases between. Here the CDR3 reads CASSEPLTGLGYNEQFF. The CDR3 nucleotides are TGTGCCAGCAGTGAACCCCTCACAGGGTTGGGCTACAATGAGCAGTTCTTC.

A word on this clonotype: This beta chain is a stray read from a library made for alpha chains; its abundance is not meaningful. This chain uses TRBV5-5 with TRBJ1-2, with 8 bases identical to TRBD1. The CDR3 contains 15 residues. Germline V gene lookup returns CDR1 SGHKS and CDR2 YYEKEE (reference sequence). Trimming took 6 bases from V and 6 from J; bases not matched to a gene: 13. DNA of the CDR3: TGTGCCAGCAATCTGGACAGGGTAATTCGAAATGGCTACACCTTC. As protein: CASNLDRVIRNGYTF.

Comment on this clonotype: Because this beta chain is a stray read in a library intended to capture alpha chains, its abundance should not be given much weight. V gene TRBV21-1 combines with J gene TRBJ2-7; TRBD1 was called by the table and not checked on the DNA. TRBV21-1 is labeled a pseudogene. This CDR3 spans 16 amino acids. The CDR3, as DNA: TGTGCCAGCAGCAAAGTGGTAAGGGGATGCAGGGACGAGCAGTACTTC. Translation gives CASSKVVRGCRDEQYF.

For this clonotype: A library made for alpha chains picked up this beta chain off target, so its size means little. V and J are TRBV18 and TRBJ2-7; D possibly corresponds to TRBD1 (5 bases). Deletions cut 3 bases from V and 4 bases from J, with 7 bases between. The CDR3 has 12 residues. Germline V gene sequence: CDR1 KGHSH, CDR2 LQKENI. The DNA of the CDR3 is TGTGCCAGCTCACCGAAGGGGTACGAGCAGTACTTC. It encodes CASSPKGYEQYF.

This clonotype has a handful of counts. Since it is a stray read in a library aimed at alpha chains, this beta chain has a size that is not meaningful. The chain links TRBV7-9 to TRBJ2-3; 13 bases align to TRBD2. Trimming cost V 5 bases and J 1 base; bases outside gene matches: 6. Germline-derived CDR1 and CDR2 are SEHNR and FQNEAQ (reference sequence). CDR3 length: 17 residues. CDR3 amino acids: CASSPGLAGARTDTQYF. Written as DNA, the CDR3 is TGTGCCAGCAGCCCCGGACTAGCGGGGGCCCGCACAGATACGCAGTATTTT.

This clonotype was found once. This beta chain is a stray read from a library made for alpha chains; its abundance is not meaningful. The chain joins TRBV29-1 to TRBJ2-1, with TRBD1 matching over 8 bases. The CDR3 runs 15 residues. Germline V gene lookup returns CDR1 SQVTM and CDR2 ANQGSEA. V trimming: 6 bases; J trimming: 0 bases; junction bases outside the gene matches: 7. The CDR3 sequence is CSVLGQGRSYNEQFF. The CDR3 bases are TGCAGCGTACTTGGACAGGGCCGCTCCTACAATGAGCAGTTCTTC.

On this clonotype: This beta chain turned up in a library designed for alpha chains; as an off-target read, its abundance says little. The CDR3: CASRLANPGPGPDTQYF. The CDR3 DNA reads TGTGCCAGTAGACTCGCCAACCCCGGACCTGGCCCAGATACGCAGTATTTT. The chain joins TRBV19 to TRBJ2-3; D is unclear. Germline V gives CDR1 LNHDA, CDR2 SQIVND (reference sequence). Trimming pared 6 bases from V and 4 bases from J, leaving 23 bases between. CDR3 length: 17 amino acids.

In the case of this clonotype: The library was built for alpha chains, so this beta chain is an off-target read and its size means little. This rearrangement joins TRBV11-2 to TRBJ2-3; D is unresolved. Germline CDR1 and CDR2: SGHAT and FQNNGV. V dropped 5 bases and J dropped 4 bases, with 10 bases sitting between them. The CDR3 is made up of 13 amino acids. CDR3 region: CASSVFSADTQYF. DNA of the CDR3: TGTGCCAGCAGCGTATTTAGTGCAGATACGCAGTATTTT.

Remarks on this clonotype: With the library built for alpha chains, this beta chain is off target and its frequency is not meaningful. V is TRBV30 and J is TRBJ2-7; D ambiguous. Germline V gene sequence: CDR1 GTSNPN, CDR2 SVGIG (reference sequence). Trimming pared 0 bases from V and 7 bases from J, leaving 19 bases between. The CDR3 contains 15 residues. The CDR3 here is CAWSVRSLGTKEQYF. The CDR3 bases are TGTGCCTGGAGTGTTCGGAGCCTAGGTACTAAAGAGCAGTACTTC.

In the case of this clonotype: In a library made to pick up alpha chains, this beta chain is a stray read with a size that means little. This chain uses TRBV6-2 or TRBV6-3 with TRBJ2-7; tentatively, D is TRBD1 (6 bases). V was clipped by 2 bases and J by 6 bases, with 11 bases between them. Per the germline V gene, CDR1 is MNHEY and CDR2 is SVGEGT. This CDR3 contains 13 residues. For the CDR3, the DNA is TGTGCCAGCAGTTACATGGGGGACACCGAGCAGTACTTC. As protein: CASSYMGDTEQYF.

This clonotype was seen just once. This beta chain is off target for a library built for alpha chains, so its abundance means little. V is TRBV11-2 and J is TRBJ2-7; 9 bases are a match to TRBD1. This CDR3 spans 15 amino acids. Per the germline V gene, CDR1 is SGHAT and CDR2 is FQNNGV. V shed 3 bases and J 3 bases; nucleotides not matched to a gene: 6. Here the CDR3 DNA reads TGTGCCAGCAGCTTCACCGGGACAGGGATCTACGAGCAGTACTTC. It encodes CASSFTGTGIYEQYF.

This clonotype was counted between two and nine times. This beta chain lies outside the target of a library built for alpha chains; its clone size means little. V and J are TRBV6-5 and TRBJ1-2; 9 bases match TRBD1. Germline V gene data show CDR1 as MNHEY and CDR2 as SVGAGI. The CDR3 has 15 amino acids. The V gene end was trimmed by 2 bases and the J gene end by 7 bases; junction bases not matched to a gene: 8. The CDR3 here is CASSYGTGTGSGYTF. The CDR3 DNA sequence: TGTGCCAGCAGTTACGGGACAGGGACGGGTTCTGGCTACACCTTC.

Turning to this clonotype: An end of the junction differs from the germline gene, which may be a read error. Within a library made for alpha chains, this beta chain is off target, and its count is uninformative. V is TRBV5-1 and J is TRBJ2-6, with D perhaps TRBD1 (5 bases). The germline V gene encodes CDR1 SGHRS and CDR2 YFSETQ. The CDR3 runs 14 residues. The CDR3 sequence: CASSRASGANVLTF. Here the CDR3 DNA reads TGCGCCAGCAGCAGGGCCTCTGGGGCCAACGTCCTGACTTTT. The variable domain in full, with the rest retrieved from reference TRBV5-1 and TRBJ2-6, is KAGVTQTPRYLIKTRGQQVTLSCSPISGHRSVSWYQQTPGQGLQFLFEYFSETQRNKGNFPGRFSGRQFSNSRSEMNVSTLELGDSALYLCASSRASGANVLTFGAGSRLTVL.

Concerning this clonotype: A library made for alpha chains picked up this beta chain off target, so its size means little. V is TRBV20-1 and J is TRBJ2-1, with 7 bases identical to TRBD2. Germline V gene data show CDR1 as DFQATT and CDR2 as SNEGSKA (reference sequence). V was pared by 7 bases and J by 7 bases, with 13 bases of the junction left unmatched. The CDR3 has 14 residues. CDR3 in amino acids: CSVLPGTKGNEQFF. The DNA for the CDR3 is TGCAGTGTCCTACCCGGGACTAAAGGAAATGAGCAGTTCTTC.

Concerning this clonotype itself: A library made for alpha chains picked up this beta chain off target, so its size means little. The rearrangement links TRBV10-3 to TRBJ1-5; perhaps TRBD1 as D (5 bases). The germline gives CDR1 ENHRY, CDR2 SYGVKD. This CDR3 spans 14 amino acids. The V and J ends lost 1 base and 3 bases respectively, with 7 bases between them. The CDR3 DNA sequence: TGTGCCATCAGTGAGTTGGGGGACAATCAGCCCCAGCATTTT. This gives the protein CAISELGDNQPQHF.

This clonotype was detected a few times. The library was built for alpha chains, so this beta chain is an off-target read and its size means little. The V gene is TRBV20-1, the J gene TRBJ1-1; the D gene is possibly TRBD1 (5 bases). Per germline, CDR1 DFQATT and CDR2 SNEGSKA (reference sequence). V lost 6 bases and J 10 bases, leaving 18 bases between the germline ends. The CDR3 consists of 12 residues. The CDR3 region is CSAPRRGVAAFF. The CDR3 nucleotides read TGCAGTGCCCCACGGCGGGGGGTTGCAGCTTTCTTT.

Worth noting for this clonotype: The library was prepared for alpha chains; this beta chain is a stray read, so its frequency means little. The rearrangement joins TRBV6-5 to TRBJ1-2, with a possible D match to TRBD1 (5 bases). The CDR3 contains 13 residues. CDR1 MNHEY and CDR2 SVGAGI come from the germline V gene. Trimming cost V 8 bases and J 4 bases, with 14 bases left between them. The CDR3 sequence is CASSRGSVYGYTF. The CDR3 bases are TGTGCCAGCTCGAGGGGCTCTGTCTATGGCTACACCTTC.